Below, one TCR beta chain is given with its context. This sample is part of a study of tumor-infiltrating lymphocytes in primary liver carcinoma. The roughly 19-32 mg bulk tissue piece was not sorted before simultaneous RNA and DNA extraction. There were over 80% viable tumor cells in every single sample of tumor. A constant-region primer served to make TCR beta cDNA from around 540 ng total RNA. Libraries for TCR beta were built through three nested multiplex PCR rounds, which together made up a slightly modified ARM-PCR procedure. A single record per CDR3 protein comes from TCRdb applying MiXCR to the multiplex PCR reads. The sample lists about 100,000 distinct CDR3 sequences, 65% to 75% occurring once. The sequence derives from a woman aged 55 to 70 with primary liver carcinoma and hepatitis B virus infection. The sequencing input was liver tumor tissue from sampling region 2. Subset defined: tumor region T2, inferior pole.

CDR3 sequence: CASPQTSGRGSSYNEQFF. The CDR3 region has the DNA TGTGCCAGCCCTCAGACTAGCGGGAGGGGGAGCTCCTACAATGAGCAGTTCTTC. This sequence joins TRBV28 and TRBJ2-1; 14 bases are a match to TRBD2. Germline V lookup: CDR1 MDHEN, CDR2 SYDVKM. CDR3 length equals 18 residues. V was pared by 8 bases and J by 0 bases, with 9 bases of the junction left unmatched. The entire variable domain, with the rest obtained from reference TRBV28 and TRBJ2-1, is as follows: DVKVTQSSRYLVKRTGEKVFLECVQDMDHENMFWYRQDPGLGLRLIYFSYDVKMKEKGDIPEGYSVSREKKERFSLILESASTNQTSMYLCASPQTSGRGSSYNEQFFGPGTRLTVL.